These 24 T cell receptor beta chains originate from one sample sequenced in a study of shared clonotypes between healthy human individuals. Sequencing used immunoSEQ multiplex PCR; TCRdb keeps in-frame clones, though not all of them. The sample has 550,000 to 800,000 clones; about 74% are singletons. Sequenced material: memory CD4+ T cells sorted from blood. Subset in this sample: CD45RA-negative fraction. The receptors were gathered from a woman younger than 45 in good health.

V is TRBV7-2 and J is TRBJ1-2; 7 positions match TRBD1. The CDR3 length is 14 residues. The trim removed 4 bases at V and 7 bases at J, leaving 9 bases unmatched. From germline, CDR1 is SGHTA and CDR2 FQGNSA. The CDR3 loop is CASSSYGTELGYTF. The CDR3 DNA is TGTGCCAGCAGCTCCTATGGGACAGAGCTTGGCTACACCTTC.

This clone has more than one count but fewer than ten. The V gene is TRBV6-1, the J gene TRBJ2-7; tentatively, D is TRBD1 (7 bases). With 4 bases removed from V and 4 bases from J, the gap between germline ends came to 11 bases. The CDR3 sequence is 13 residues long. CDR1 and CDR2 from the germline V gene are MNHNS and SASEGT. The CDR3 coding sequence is TGTGCCAGCAGTGCGCCAGGGGGGTACGAGCAGTACTTC. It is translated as CASSAPGGYEQYF.

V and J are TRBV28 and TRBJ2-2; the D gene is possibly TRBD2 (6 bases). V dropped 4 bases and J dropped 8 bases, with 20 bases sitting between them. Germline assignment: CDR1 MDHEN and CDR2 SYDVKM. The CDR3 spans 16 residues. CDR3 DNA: TGTGCCAGCAGTTCCCCGGGAGCGTATTCCTTGGGGGAGCTGTTTTTT. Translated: CASSSPGAYSLGELFF.

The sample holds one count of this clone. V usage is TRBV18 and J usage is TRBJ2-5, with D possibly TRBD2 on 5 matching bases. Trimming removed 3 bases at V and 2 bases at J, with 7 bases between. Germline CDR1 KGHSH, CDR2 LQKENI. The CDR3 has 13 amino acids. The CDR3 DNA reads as TGTGCCAGCTCACCGGGAGATCAAGAGACCCAGTACTTC. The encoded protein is CASSPGDQETQYF.

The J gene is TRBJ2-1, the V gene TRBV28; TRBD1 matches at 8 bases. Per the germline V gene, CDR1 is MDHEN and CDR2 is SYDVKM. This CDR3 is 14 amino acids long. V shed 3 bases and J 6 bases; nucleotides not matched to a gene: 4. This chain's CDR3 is CASSFATGANEQFF. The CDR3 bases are TGTGCCAGCAGTTTCGCGACAGGGGCCAATGAGCAGTTCTTC.

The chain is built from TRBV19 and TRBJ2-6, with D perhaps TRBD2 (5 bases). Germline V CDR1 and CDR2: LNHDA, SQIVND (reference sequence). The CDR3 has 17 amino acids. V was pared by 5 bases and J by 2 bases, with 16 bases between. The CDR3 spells CASSALQLTTGANVLTF. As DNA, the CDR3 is TGTGCCAGTAGTGCCCTCCAACTGACTACTGGGGCCAACGTCCTGACTTTC.

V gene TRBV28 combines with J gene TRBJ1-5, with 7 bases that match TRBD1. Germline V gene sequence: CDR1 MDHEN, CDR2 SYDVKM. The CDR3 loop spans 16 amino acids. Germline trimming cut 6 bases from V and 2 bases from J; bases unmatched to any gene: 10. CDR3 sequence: CASRTTGTVGNQPQHF. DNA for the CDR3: TGTGCCAGCAGGACCACTGGGACAGTGGGCAATCAGCCCCAGCATTTT.

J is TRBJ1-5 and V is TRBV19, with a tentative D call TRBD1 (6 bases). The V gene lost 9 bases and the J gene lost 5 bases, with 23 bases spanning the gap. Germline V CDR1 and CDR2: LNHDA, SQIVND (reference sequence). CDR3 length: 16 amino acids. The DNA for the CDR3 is TGTGCCAGCCAGACTGCCGGACAGAATTCTGATCAGCCCCAGCATTTT. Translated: CASQTAGQNSDQPQHF.

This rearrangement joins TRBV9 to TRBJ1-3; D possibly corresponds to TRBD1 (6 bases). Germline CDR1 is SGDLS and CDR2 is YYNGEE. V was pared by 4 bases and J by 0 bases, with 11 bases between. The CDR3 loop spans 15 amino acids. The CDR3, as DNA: TGTGCCAGCAGCCCCGGGACACTCTCTGGAAACACCATATATTTT. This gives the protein CASSPGTLSGNTIYF.

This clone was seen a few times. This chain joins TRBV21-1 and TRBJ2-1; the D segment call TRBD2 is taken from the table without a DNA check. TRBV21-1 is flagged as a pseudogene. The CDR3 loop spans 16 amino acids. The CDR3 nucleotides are TGTGCCAGCAGCAAACTCGGGTTGTACTCCTACAATGAGCAGTTCTTC. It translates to CASSKLGLYSYNEQFF.

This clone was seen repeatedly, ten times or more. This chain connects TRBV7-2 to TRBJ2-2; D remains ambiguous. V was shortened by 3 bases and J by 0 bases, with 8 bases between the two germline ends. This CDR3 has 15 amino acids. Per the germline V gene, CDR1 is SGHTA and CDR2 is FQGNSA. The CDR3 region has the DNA TGTGCCAGCAGCTTCGTGCTATCGAACACCGGGGAGCTGTTTTTT. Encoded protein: CASSFVLSNTGELFF.

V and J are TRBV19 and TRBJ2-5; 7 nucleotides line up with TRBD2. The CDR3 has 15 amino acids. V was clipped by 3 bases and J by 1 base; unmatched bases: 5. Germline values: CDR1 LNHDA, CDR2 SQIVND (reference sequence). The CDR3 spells CASSMSGAVQETQYF. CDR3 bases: TGTGCCAGTAGTATGAGCGGGGCCGTCCAAGAGACCCAGTACTTC.

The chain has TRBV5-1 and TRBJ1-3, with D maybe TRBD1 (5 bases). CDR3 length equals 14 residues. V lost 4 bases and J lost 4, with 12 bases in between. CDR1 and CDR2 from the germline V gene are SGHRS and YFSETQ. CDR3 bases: TGCGCCAGCAGCCCATGGGACGGGGGAAACACCATATATTTT. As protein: CASSPWDGGNTIYF.

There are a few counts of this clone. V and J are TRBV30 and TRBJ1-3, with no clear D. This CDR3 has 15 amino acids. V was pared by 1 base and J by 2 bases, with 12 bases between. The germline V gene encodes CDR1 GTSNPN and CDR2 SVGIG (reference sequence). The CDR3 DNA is TGTGCCTGGAGTGGCGGCGCGGCGCCTGGAAACACCATATATTTT. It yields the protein CAWSGGAAPGNTIYF.

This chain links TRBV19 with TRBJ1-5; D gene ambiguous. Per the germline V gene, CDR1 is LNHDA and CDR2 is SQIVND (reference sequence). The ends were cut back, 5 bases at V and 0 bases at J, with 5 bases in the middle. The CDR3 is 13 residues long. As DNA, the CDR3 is TGTGCCAGTAGTGTCTTTAGCAATCAGCCCCAGCATTTT. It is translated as CASSVFSNQPQHF.

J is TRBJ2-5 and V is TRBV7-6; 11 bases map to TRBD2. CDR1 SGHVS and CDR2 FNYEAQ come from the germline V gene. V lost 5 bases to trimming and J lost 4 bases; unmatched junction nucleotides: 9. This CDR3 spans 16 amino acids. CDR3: CASSRRALAGVETQYF. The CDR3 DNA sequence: TGTGCCAGCAGCCGGAGGGCACTAGCGGGAGTAGAGACCCAGTACTTC.

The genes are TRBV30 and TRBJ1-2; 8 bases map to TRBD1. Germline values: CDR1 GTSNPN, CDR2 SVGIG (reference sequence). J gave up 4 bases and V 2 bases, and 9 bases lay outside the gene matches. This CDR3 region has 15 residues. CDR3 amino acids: CAWSTNPGQVYGYTF. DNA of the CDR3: TGTGCCTGGAGTACCAATCCGGGACAGGTCTATGGCTACACCTTC.

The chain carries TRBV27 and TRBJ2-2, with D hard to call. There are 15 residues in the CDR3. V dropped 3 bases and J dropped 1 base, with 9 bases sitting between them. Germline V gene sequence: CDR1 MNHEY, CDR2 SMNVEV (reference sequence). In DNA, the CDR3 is TGTGCCAGCAGTTTGTCTCGGGTGAACACCGGGGAGCTGTTTTTT. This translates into CASSLSRVNTGELFF.

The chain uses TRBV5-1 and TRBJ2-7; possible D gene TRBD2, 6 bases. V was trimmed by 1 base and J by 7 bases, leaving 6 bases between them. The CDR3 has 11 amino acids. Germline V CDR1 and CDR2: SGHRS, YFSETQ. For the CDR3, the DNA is TGCGCCAGCAGCTTGAGCGGGGAGCAGTACTTC. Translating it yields CASSLSGEQYF. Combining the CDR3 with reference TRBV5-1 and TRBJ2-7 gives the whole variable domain KAGVTQTPRYLIKTRGQQVTLSCSPISGHRSVSWYQQTPGQGLQFLFEYFSETQRNKGNFPGRFSGRQFSNSRSEMNVSTLELGDSALYLCASSLSGEQYFGPGTRLTVT.

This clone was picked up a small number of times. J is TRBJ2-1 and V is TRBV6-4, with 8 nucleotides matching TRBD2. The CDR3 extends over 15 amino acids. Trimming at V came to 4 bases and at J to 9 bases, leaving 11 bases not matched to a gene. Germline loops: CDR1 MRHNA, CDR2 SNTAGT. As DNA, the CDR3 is TGTGCCAGCAGTGTGGGGACTAGGGGGACGGGTGAGCAGTTCTTC. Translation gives CASSVGTRGTGEQFF.

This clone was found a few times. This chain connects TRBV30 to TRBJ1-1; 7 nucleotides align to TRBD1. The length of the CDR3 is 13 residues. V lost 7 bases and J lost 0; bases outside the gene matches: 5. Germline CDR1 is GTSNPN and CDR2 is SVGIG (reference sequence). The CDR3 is CASGTALNTEAFF. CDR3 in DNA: TGTGCCTCAGGGACAGCTCTGAACACTGAAGCTTTCTTT.

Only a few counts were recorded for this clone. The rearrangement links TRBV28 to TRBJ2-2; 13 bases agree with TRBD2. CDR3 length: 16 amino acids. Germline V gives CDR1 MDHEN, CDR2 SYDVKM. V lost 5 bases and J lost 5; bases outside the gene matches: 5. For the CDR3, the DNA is TGTGCCAGCAGTCTCACGACTAGCGGGGGGACCGGGGAGCTGTTTTTT. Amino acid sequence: CASSLTTSGGTGELFF.

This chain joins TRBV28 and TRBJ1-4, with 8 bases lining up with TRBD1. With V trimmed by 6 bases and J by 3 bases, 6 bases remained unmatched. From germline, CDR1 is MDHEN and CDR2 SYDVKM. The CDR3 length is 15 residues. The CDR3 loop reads CASSFGQGPNEKLFF. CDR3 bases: TGTGCCAGCAGCTTCGGACAGGGTCCTAATGAAAAACTGTTTTTT.

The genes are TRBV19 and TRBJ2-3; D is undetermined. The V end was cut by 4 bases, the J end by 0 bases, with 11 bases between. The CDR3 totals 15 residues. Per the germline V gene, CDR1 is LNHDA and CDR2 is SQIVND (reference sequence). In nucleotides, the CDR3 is TGTGCCAGTAGTAAGGCCCGGATCAGCACAGATACGCAGTATTTT. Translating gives CASSKARISTDTQYF.